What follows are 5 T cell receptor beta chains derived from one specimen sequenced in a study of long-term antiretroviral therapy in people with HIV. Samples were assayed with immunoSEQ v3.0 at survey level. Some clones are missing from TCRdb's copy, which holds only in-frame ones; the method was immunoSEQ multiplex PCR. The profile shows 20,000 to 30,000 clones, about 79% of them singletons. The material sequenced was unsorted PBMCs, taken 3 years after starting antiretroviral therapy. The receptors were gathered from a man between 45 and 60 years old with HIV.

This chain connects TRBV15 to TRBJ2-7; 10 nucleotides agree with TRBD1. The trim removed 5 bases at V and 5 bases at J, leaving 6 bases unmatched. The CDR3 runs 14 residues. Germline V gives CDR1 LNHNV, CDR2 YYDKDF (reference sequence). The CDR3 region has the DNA TGTGCCACCAGCGCCCGGGACAGGGGTGACGAGCAGTACTTC. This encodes CATSARDRGDEQYF.

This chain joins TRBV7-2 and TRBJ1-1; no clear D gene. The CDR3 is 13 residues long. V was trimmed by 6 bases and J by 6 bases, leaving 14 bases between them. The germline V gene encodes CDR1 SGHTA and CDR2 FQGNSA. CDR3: CASSFKGSSEAFF. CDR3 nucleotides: TGTGCCAGCAGTTTCAAAGGGTCGTCTGAAGCTTTCTTT.

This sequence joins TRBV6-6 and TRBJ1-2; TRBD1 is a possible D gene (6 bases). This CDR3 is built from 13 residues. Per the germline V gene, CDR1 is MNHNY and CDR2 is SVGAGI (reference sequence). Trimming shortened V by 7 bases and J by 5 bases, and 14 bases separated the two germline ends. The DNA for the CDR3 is TGTGCCAGCAAAGGGGGAGCAAGGTATGGCTACACCTTC. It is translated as CASKGGARYGYTF.

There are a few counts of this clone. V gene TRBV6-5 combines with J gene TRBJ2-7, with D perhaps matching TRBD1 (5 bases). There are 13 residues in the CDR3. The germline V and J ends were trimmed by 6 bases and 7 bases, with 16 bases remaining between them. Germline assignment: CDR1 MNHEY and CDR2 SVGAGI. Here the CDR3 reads CASSPRVGREQYF. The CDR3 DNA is TGTGCCAGCAGCCCCAGGGTGGGCAGGGAGCAGTACTTC.

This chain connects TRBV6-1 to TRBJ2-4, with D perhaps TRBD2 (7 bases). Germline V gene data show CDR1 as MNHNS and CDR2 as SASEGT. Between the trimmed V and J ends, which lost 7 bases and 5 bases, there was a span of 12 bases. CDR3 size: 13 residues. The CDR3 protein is CASKGGAQNIQYF. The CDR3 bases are TGTGCCAGCAAGGGGGGGGCCCAAAACATTCAGTACTTC.